The text below deals with one T cell receptor (beta chain). The data are from a study of shared clonotypes between healthy human individuals. Measured with immunoSEQ multiplex PCR; TCRdb has only the in-frame clones, and not every one. The sample comprises fewer than 850,000 clones, roughly 91% of which are singletons, and 34% rests with the top ten. The CDR3 consists of 16 residues. Per the germline V gene, CDR1 is MNHEY and CDR2 is SMNVEV (reference sequence). V lost 2 bases and J 3 bases, leaving 17 bases between the germline ends. Source material: memory CD8+ T cells from PBMCs. The subset here: CD45RO+ cells pooled with CCR7-negative TemRA cells. The receptor was isolated from a man between 18 and 29 years old in good health. Some clones in this sample may be carry-over from other donors' samples. The V and J genes are TRBV27 and TRBJ2-7; D not certain. In DNA form, the CDR3 reads TGTGCCAGCAGTTTAGTGTTCCCTAGGGTAAGCTACGAGCAGTACTTC. Translated: CASSLVFPRVSYEQYF.